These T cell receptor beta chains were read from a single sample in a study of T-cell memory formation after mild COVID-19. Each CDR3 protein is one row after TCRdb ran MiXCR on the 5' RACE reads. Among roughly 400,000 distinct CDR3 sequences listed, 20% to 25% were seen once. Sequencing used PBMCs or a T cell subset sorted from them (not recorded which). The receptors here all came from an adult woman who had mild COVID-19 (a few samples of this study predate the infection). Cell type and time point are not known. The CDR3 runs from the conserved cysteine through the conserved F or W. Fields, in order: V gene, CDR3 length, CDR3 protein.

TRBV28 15 CASSTRDRVSFTLHF
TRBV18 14 CASSQETGRQPQHF
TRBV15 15 CATSRDRPGWKGYTF
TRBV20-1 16 CSARAKPGGPPDTQYF
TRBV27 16 CASSLMEGGRYNEQFF
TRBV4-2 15 CASSETGTTNSPLHF
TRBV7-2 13 CASSLMRGETQYF
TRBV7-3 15 CASSLNGGTYNEQFF
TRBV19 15 CASSTLQAAQETQYF
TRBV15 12 CATSLRQSEAFF
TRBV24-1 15 CATSDTGQGTYEQYF
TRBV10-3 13 CAISEWATDTQYF
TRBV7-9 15 CASSLGDFTNYGYTF
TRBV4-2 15 CASSQAGANTGELFF
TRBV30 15 CAWSALWGAGDGYTF
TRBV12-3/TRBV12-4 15 CASSLSRRSRTEAFF
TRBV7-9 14 CASSLVTGLDEQFF
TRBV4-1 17 CASSQEMGAVTLYGYTF
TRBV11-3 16 CASSSAWDRGTYEQYF
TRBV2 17 CASSPSGGDFLGGELFF
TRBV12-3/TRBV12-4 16 CASSPPLPGRKETQYF
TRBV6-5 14 CASSYTRGAGEQFF
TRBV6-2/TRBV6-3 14 CASSGLAGVSEQFF
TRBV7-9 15 CASSLGNYSNQPQHF
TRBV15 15 CATSRDSAEYNEQFF
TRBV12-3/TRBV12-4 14 CATRLAGAADTQYF
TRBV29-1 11 CSVDNTGELFF
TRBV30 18 CAWSVRIFVSSYNSPLHF
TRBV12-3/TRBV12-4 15 CASSLAGLSNSPLHF
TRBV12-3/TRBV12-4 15 CASSLSPQLNTEAFF
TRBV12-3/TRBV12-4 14 CASSSTREVETQYF
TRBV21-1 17 CASSKIGGRRSYTEAFF
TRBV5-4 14 CASSSPQGIYGYTF
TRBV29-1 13 CSVSGQGVDGYTF
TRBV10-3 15 CAISEDRGSTGELFF
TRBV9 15 CASSGLRGPSGELFF
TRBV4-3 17 CASSRGQGTNKYEKLFF
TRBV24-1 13 CATSDGGGYRQYF
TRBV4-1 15 CASSQAATGNTEAFF
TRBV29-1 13 CSVGAGGNTEAFF
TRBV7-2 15 CASSLLRGSSYEQYF
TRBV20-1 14 CSAIAGGPTDTQYF
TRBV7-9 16 CASSFPGRGTEDEQYF
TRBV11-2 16 CASSLDSFGGYNEQFF
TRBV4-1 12 CASSHPGGEQYF
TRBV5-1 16 CASSLEAGQGSKEQYF
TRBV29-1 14 CSVRSGQKQETQYF
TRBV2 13 CASTEQGGDGYTF
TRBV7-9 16 CASSSVGGGPRYEQFF
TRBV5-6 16 CASSLWGQDFHGELFF
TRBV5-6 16 CASFLSRTGGTDTQYF
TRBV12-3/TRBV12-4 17 CASSLSVRTGGNYGYTF
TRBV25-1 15 CASSELLQGSDTQYF
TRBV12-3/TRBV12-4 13 CASSPEAPYEQYF